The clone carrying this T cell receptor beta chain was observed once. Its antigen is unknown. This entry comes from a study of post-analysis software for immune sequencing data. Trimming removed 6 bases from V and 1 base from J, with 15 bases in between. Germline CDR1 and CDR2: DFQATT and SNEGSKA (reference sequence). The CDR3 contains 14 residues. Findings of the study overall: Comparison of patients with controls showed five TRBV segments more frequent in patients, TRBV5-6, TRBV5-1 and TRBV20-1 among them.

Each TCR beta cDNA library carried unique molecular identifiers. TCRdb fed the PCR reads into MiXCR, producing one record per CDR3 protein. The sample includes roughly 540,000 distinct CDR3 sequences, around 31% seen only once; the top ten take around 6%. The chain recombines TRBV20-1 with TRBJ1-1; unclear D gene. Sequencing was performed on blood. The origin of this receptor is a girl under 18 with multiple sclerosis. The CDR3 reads CSAGSGKGNTEAFF. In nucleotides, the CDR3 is TGCAGTGCCGGAAGTGGAAAAGGGAACACTGAAGCTTTCTTT.